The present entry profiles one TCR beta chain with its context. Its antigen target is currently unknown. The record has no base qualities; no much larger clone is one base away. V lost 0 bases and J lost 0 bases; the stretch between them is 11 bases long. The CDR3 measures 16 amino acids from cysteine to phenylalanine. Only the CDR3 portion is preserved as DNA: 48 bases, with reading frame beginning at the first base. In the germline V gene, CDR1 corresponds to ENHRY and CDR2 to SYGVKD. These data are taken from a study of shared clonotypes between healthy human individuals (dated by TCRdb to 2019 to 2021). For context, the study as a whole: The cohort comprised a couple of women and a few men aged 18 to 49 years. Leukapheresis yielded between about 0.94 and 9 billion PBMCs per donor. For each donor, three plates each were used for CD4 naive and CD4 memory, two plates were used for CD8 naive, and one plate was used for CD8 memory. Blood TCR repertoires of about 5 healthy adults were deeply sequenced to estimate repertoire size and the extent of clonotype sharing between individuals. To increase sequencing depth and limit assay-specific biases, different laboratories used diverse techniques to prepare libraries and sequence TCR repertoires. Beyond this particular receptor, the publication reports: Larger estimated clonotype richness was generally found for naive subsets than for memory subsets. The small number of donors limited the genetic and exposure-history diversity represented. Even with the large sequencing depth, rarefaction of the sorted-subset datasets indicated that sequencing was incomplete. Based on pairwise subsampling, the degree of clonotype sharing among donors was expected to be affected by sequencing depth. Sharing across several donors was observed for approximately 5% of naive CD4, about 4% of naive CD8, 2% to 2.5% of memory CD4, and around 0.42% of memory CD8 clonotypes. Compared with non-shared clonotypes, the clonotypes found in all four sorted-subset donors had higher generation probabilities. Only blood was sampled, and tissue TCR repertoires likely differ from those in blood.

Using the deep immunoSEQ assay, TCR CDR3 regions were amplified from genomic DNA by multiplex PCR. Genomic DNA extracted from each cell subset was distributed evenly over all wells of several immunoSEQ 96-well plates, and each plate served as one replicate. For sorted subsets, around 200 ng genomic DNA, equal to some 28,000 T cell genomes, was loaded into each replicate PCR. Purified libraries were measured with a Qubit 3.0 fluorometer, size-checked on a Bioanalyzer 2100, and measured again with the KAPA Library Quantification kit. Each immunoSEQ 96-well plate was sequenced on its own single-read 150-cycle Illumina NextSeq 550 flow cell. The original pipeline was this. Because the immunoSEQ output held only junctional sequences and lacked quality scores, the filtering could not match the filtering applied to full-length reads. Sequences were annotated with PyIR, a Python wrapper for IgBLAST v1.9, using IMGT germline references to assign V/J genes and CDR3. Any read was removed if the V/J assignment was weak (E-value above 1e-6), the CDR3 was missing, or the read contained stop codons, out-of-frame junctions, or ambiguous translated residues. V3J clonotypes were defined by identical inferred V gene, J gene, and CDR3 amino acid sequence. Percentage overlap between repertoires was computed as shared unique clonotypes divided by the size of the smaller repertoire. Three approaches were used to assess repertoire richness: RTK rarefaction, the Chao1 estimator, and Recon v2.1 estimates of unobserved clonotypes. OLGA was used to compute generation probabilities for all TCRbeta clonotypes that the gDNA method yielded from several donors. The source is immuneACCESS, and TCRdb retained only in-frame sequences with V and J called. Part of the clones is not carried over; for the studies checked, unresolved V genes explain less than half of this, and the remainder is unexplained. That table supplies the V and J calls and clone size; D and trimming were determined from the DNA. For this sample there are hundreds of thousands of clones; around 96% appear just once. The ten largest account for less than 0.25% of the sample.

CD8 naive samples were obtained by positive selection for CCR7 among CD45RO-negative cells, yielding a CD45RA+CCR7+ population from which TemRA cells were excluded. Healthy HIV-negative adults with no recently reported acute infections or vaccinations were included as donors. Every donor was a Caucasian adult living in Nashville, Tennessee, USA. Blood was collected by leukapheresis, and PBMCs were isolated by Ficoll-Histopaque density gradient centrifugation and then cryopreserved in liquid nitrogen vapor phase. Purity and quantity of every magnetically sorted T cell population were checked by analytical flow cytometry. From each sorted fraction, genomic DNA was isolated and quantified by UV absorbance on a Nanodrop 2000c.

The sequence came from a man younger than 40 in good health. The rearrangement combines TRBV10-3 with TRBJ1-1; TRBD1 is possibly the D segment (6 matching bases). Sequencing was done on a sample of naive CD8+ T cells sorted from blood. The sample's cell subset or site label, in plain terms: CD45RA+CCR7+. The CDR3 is CAISESWTDMNTEAFF. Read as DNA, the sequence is TGTGCCATCAGTGAGTCTTGGACAGATATGAACACTGAAGCTTTCTTT.